A single sample is the source of the 16 T cell receptor beta chains below, sequenced in a study of tumor-infiltrating lymphocytes in localized non-small cell lung cancer. Clones were sequenced by immunoSEQ multiplex PCR, and TCRdb holds only the in-frame ones, with some missing. This table holds around 13,000 clones, 74% found once. Sequenced: uninvolved lung tissue not adjacent to the tumor. These receptors originate from a human donor with non-small cell lung cancer.

J is TRBJ2-2 and V is TRBV5-4, with a tentative D call TRBD2 (6 bases). Germline lookup yields CDR1 SGHNT and CDR2 YYREEE (reference sequence). This CDR3 has 17 amino acids. Between the trimmed V and J ends, which lost 1 base and 2 bases, there was a span of 15 bases. The CDR3 is CASSLRTAGLNTGELFF. Here the CDR3 DNA reads TGTGCCAGCAGCTTGCGGACGGCGGGGCTTAACACCGGGGAGCTGTTTTTT.

The J gene is TRBJ2-7, the V gene TRBV7-9; 9 nucleotides match TRBD1. The CDR3 has 16 residues. CDR1 is SEHNR, CDR2 FQNEAQ, per germline (reference sequence). With 5 bases clipped from V and 3 bases from J, the junction kept 11 bases outside the gene matches. CDR3 bases: TGTGCCAGCAGCCCACCCCCCGAGACAGGGGGCTACGAGCAGTACTTC. It encodes CASSPPPETGGYEQYF.

The chain combines TRBV7-9 with TRBJ1-1; D might be TRBD1 (5 bases). Trimming shortened V by 4 bases and J by 4 bases, and 13 bases separated the two germline ends. The CDR3 runs 14 residues. Germline CDR1 is SEHNR and CDR2 is FQNEAQ (reference sequence). In DNA, the CDR3 is TGTGCCAGCAGCTCGCAAGGGACGGGCACTGAAGCTTTCTTT. It encodes CASSSQGTGTEAFF.

V gene TRBV4-1 combines with J gene TRBJ2-7; 14 bases align to TRBD2. This CDR3 spans 16 amino acids. V lost 3 bases and J lost 7; bases outside the gene matches: 8. Germline lookup yields CDR1 MGHRA and CDR2 YSYEKL. CDR3 nucleotides: TGCGCCAGCAGCCATCAGGGACTAGCGGGAGTATCGGAGCAGTACTTC. Its protein product is CASSHQGLAGVSEQYF.

The chain joins TRBV19 to TRBJ2-2; 7 nucleotides match TRBD1. V lost 5 bases, J lost 3 bases, and 15 bases stayed unmatched. This CDR3 is 18 amino acids long. CDR1 LNHDA and CDR2 SQIVND come from the germline V gene (reference sequence). CDR3: CASSRATIPGQHTGELFF. The CDR3 region has the DNA TGTGCCAGTAGTCGAGCAACCATACCGGGACAGCACACCGGGGAGCTGTTTTTT.

This chain joins TRBV7-6 and TRBJ2-3; D not certain. The CDR3 extends over 14 amino acids. Germline CDR1 reads SGHVS; CDR2 reads FNYEAQ. V was clipped by 2 bases and J by 0 bases, with 6 bases between them. Here the CDR3 DNA reads TGTGCCAGCAGCTTAACGATAAGCACAGATACGCAGTATTTT. Its protein is CASSLTISTDTQYF.

This chain links TRBV5-1 with TRBJ2-2, with 7 positions matching TRBD1. J lost 2 bases, V lost 0 bases, and 1 base had no gene match. The length of the CDR3 is 15 residues. From germline, CDR1 is SGHRS and CDR2 YFSETQ. CDR3 nucleotides: TGCGCCAGCAGCTTGGGACAGGGTAACACCGGGGAGCTGTTTTTT. It yields the protein CASSLGQGNTGELFF.

The chain couples TRBV29-1 to TRBJ1-1; possible D gene TRBD1, 6 bases. The V and J ends lost 6 bases and 1 base respectively, with 18 bases between them. Germline CDR1 is SQVTM and CDR2 is ANQGSEA. The CDR3 runs 15 residues. CDR3 sequence: CSVGTPRGGNTEAFF. The CDR3 nucleotides are TGCAGCGTGGGGACACCCAGGGGAGGGAACACTGAAGCTTTCTTT.

The gene calls are TRBV2 and TRBJ1-5; 8 nucleotides agree with TRBD1. The germline gives CDR1 SNHLY, CDR2 FYNNEI. This CDR3 has 15 residues. The V segment lost 3 bases and the J segment 6 bases; nucleotides outside the gene matches: 7. The CDR3 is CASSEALGQGQPQHF. The CDR3 DNA sequence: TGTGCCAGCAGTGAGGCTCTTGGACAGGGTCAGCCCCAGCATTTT.

The V gene is TRBV19, the J gene TRBJ2-7; 7 nucleotides line up with TRBD1. With 0 bases clipped from V and 0 bases from J, the junction kept 2 bases outside the gene matches. This CDR3 is built from 15 residues. Per germline, CDR1 LNHDA and CDR2 SQIVND (reference sequence). The CDR3 region is CASSIDGTDSYEQYF. Written as DNA, the CDR3 is TGTGCCAGTAGTATAGACGGGACAGACTCCTACGAGCAGTACTTC.

This sequence joins TRBV4-1 and TRBJ1-1, with 7 bases that match TRBD1. The CDR3 loop spans 15 amino acids. With 0 bases clipped from V and 8 bases from J, the junction kept 9 bases outside the gene matches. CDR1 is MGHRA, CDR2 YSYEKL, per germline. Here the CDR3 reads CASSQEGGYRGEAFF. CDR3 sequence (DNA): TGCGCCAGCAGCCAAGAGGGGGGTTACAGGGGAGAAGCTTTCTTT.

This clone has only a few counts. V and J are TRBV5-1 and TRBJ2-5, with a weak D call TRBD2 (6 bases). The CDR3 is 15 amino acids. The germline CDR1 and CDR2 sequences are SGHRS and YFSETQ. The germline V and J ends were trimmed by 0 bases and 2 bases, with 11 bases remaining between them. CDR3 sequence: CASSLGLARQETQYF. CDR3 in DNA: TGCGCCAGCAGCTTGGGTCTAGCGAGGCAAGAGACCCAGTACTTC.

This chain links TRBV5-6 with TRBJ2-6; 9 bases agree with TRBD1. Germline CDR1 reads SGHDT; CDR2 reads YYEEEE. With V trimmed by 3 bases and J by 4 bases, 14 bases remained unmatched. CDR3 size: 19 residues. In nucleotides, the CDR3 is TGTGCCAGCAGCTCTGCGGGACAGGGAGGGTCGGTAGGGGCCAACGTCCTGACTTTC. Translating gives CASSSAGQGGSVGANVLTF.

V gene TRBV5-6 combines with J gene TRBJ2-7, with a possible D match to TRBD1 (5 bases). The CDR3 has 15 residues. Trimming pared 1 base from V and 1 base from J, leaving 12 bases between. CDR1 and CDR2 from the germline V gene are SGHDT and YYEEEE. The DNA of the CDR3 is TGTGCCAGCAGCTTGCAAGGGGTGGGATCCTACGAGCAGTACTTC. It codes for CASSLQGVGSYEQYF.

The genes are TRBV6-5 and TRBJ1-5; D is possibly TRBD1 (5 bases). The germline V gene encodes CDR1 MNHEY and CDR2 SVGAGI. This CDR3 has 14 residues. V was cut by 5 bases and J by 1 base, with 9 bases left in between. Here the CDR3 DNA reads TGTGCCAGCAGTACTAGGACAAGCAATCAGCCCCAGCATTTT. The encoded protein is CASSTRTSNQPQHF.

The V call is TRBV7-2, the J call TRBJ1-2; D gene uncertain. Germline CDR1 reads SGHTA; CDR2 reads FQGNSA. This CDR3 is 13 amino acids long. V was cut by 5 bases and J by 5 bases, with 12 bases left in between. The CDR3 sequence: CASSDPAEYGYTF. The DNA for the CDR3 is TGTGCCAGCAGCGATCCGGCGGAATATGGCTACACCTTC.